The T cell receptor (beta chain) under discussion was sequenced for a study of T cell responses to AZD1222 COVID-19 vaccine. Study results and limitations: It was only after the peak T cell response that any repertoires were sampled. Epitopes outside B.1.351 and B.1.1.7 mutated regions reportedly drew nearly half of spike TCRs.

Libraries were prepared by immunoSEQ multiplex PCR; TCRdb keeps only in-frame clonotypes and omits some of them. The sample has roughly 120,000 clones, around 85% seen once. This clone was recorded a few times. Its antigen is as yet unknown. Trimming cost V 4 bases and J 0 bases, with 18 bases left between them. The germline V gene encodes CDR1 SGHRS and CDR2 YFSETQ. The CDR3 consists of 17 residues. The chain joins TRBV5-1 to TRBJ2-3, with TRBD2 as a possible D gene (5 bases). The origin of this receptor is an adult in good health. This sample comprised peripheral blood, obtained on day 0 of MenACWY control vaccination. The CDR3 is CASSLRREPTSTDTQYF. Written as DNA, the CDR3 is TGCGCCAGCAGCCTTCGTAGGGAGCCAACTAGCACAGATACGCAGTATTTT.